This is a list of T cell receptor beta chains from one sample in a study of PD-1 blockade in mismatch repair-deficient tumors. The data were produced by immunoSEQ multiplex PCR, yet TCRdb's version contains in-frame clones alone and is incomplete. Of 85,000 to 130,000 clones in the sample, 70% to 85% were seen once. Sequences were derived from peripheral blood, sampled roughly eight months after starting pembrolizumab. These receptors all come from an adult with mismatch repair-deficient cancer. Both conserved end residues are part of each CDR3. The D gene is left open where the match is weak. Only some rows state a clone size, as once, few, many or a class for expanded clones.

v_gene: TRBV27
abundance: -
d_gene: -
j_gene: TRBJ2-1
CDR3nt: TGTGCCAGCAGTTCCAGCGATAGCTCCTACAATGAGCAGTTCTTC
CDR3aa: CASSSSDSSYNEQFF

v_gene: TRBV29-1
abundance: -
d_gene: -
j_gene: TRBJ2-7
CDR3nt: TGCAGCGTTGACAGCGACGGCTCCTACGAGCAGTACTTC
CDR3aa: CSVDSDGSYEQYF

v_gene: TRBV30
abundance: once
d_gene: TRBD2
j_gene: TRBJ2-3
CDR3nt: TGTGCCTGGAGAGACCTGACCGGGACTAGCGGGAGTCGTAATACGCAGTATTTT
CDR3aa: CAWRDLTGTSGSRNTQYF

v_gene: TRBV2
abundance: -
d_gene: -
j_gene: TRBJ1-1
CDR3nt: TGTGCCAGCAGTTCCCCCCCCGGGGGCCTTCGTACCACTGAAGCTTTCTTT
CDR3aa: CASSSPPGGLRTTEAFF

v_gene: TRBV7-3
abundance: -
d_gene: TRBD1
j_gene: TRBJ2-1
CDR3nt: TGTGCCAGCAGCCAACAGGGGGGAGGCCACAATGAGCAGTTCTTC
CDR3aa: CASSQQGGGHNEQFF

v_gene: TRBV27
abundance: once
d_gene: -
j_gene: TRBJ2-1
CDR3nt: TGTGCCAGCAGTTTAAGGATCAGAAGTTCCTACAATGAGCAGTTCTTC
CDR3aa: CASSLRIRSSYNEQFF

v_gene: TRBV9
abundance: few
d_gene: -
j_gene: TRBJ1-4
CDR3nt: TGTGCCAGCAGCGTAAACCTCGGGGAAAAACTGTTTTTT
CDR3aa: CASSVNLGEKLFF

v_gene: TRBV9
abundance: -
d_gene: -
j_gene: TRBJ2-1
CDR3nt: TGTGCCAGCAGCGTAGCTATATCAGAGCAGTTCTTC
CDR3aa: CASSVAISEQFF

v_gene: TRBV19
abundance: -
d_gene: TRBD1
j_gene: TRBJ1-1
CDR3nt: TGTGCCAGTAGTTACGGACAGGGAGCATATAGCCCCTCGGGTGACACTGAAGCTTTCTTT
CDR3aa: CASSYGQGAYSPSGDTEAFF

v_gene: TRBV5-1
abundance: -
d_gene: -
j_gene: TRBJ2-7
CDR3nt: TGCGCCAGCAGCTTGGGTAGGAGTAGCTCCTACGAGCAGTACTTC
CDR3aa: CASSLGRSSSYEQYF

v_gene: TRBV6-1
abundance: -
d_gene: -
j_gene: TRBJ2-7
CDR3nt: TGTGCCAGCAGGGATCCTGGAGGTTACGAGCAGTACTTC
CDR3aa: CASRDPGGYEQYF

v_gene: TRBV4-3
abundance: once
d_gene: -
j_gene: TRBJ2-1
CDR3nt: TGCGCCAGCAGTGAAACCTTTTACTCCTACAATGAGCAGTTCTTC
CDR3aa: CASSETFYSYNEQFF